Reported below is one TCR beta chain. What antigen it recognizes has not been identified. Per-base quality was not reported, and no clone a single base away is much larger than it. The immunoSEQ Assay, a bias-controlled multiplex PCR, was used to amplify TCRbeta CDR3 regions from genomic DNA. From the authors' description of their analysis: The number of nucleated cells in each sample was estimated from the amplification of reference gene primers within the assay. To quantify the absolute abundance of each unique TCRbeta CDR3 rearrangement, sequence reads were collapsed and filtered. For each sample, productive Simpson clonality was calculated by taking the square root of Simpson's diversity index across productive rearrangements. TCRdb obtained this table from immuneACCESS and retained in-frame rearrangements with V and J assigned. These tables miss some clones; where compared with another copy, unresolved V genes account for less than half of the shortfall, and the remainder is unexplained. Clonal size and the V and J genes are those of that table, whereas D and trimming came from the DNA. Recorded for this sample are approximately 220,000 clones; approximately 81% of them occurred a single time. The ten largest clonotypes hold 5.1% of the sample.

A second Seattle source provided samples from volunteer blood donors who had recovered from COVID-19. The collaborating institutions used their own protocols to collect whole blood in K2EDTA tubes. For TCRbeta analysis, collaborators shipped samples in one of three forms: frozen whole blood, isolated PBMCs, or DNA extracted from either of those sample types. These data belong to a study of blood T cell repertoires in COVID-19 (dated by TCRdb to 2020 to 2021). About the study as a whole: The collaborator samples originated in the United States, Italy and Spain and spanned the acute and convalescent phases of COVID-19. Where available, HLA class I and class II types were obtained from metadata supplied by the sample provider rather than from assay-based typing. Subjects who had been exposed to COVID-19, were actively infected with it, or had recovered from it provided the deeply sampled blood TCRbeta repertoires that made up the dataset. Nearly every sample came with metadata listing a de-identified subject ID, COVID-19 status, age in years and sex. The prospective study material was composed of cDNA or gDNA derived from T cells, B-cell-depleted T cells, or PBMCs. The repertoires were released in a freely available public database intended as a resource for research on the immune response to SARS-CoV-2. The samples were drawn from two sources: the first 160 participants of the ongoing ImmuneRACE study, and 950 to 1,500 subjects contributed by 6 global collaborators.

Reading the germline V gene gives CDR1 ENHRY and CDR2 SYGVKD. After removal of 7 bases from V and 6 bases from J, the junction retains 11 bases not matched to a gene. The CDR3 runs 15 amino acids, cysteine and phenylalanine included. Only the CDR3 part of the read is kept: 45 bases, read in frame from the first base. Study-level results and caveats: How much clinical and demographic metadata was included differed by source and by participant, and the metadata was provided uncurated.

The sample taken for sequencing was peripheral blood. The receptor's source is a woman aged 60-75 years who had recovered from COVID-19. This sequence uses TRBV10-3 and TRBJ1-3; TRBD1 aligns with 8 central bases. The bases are TGTGCCATCATGAGTCGCAGGGGGCCGGAAAACACCATATATTTT. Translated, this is CAIMSRRGPENTIYF.